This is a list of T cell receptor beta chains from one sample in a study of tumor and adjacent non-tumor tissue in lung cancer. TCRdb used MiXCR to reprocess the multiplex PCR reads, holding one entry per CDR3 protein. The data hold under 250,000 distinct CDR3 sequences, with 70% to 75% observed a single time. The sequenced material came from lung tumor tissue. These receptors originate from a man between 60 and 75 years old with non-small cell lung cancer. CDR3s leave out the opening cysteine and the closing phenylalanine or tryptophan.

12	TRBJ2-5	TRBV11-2	ASRSGQVLETQY
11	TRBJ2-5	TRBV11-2	TSSSTGEETRY
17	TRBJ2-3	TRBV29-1	SVEGQGASSAPPTDTQY
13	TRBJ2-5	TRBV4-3	ASSQDVGVLGTQY
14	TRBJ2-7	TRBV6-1	ASSEIRSGSYYEQY
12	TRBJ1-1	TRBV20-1	SARPGGKNTEAF
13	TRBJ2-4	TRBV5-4	ASSLAGATKNIQY
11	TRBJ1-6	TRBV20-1	NASRGWNSPLH
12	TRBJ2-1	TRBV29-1	RVELLSGVNEQF
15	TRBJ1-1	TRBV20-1	RAGRWGAQKGNTEAF
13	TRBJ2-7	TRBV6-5	ASSFKQGPNYKQY
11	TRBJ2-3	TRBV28	ASRRQSTDTQY
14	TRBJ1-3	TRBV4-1	ASSREYTLTGNTIY
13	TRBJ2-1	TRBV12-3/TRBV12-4	ASSSRDYSYNEQF
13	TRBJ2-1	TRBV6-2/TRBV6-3	ASIYRAGSRGEQF
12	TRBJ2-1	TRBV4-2	ASSPISSYNEQF
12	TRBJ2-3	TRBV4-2	ASSLGGATGTQY
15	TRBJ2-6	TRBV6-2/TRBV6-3	ANRTGQGTDGANVLT
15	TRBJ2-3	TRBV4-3	SSIQVMSGASTDTQY
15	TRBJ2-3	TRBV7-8	ASSPDMYRRQTDTQY
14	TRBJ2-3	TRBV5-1	ASTIGLAGFSDTQY
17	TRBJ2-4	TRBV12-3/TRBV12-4	ASSSGTAREGGVRNIQY